The clone carrying this TCR beta chain appeared a few times. Its antigen is still unknown. The data were taken from a study of T cell responses to AZD1222 COVID-19 vaccine. With 3 bases clipped from V and 4 bases from J, the junction kept 5 bases outside the gene matches. CDR3 size: 14 residues. The V gene's germline CDR1 is SQVTM and CDR2 ANQGSEA. Study-wide results and limits: A mostly white British donor set with more females was recruited, and clonal diversity was possibly underestimated.

Measured with immunoSEQ multiplex PCR; TCRdb has only the in-frame clones, and not every one. The table shows about 150,000 clones, with about 86% occurring only once. Sequenced material: peripheral blood, taken 28 days after the second AZD1222 dose. This receptor was taken from an adult who received the AZD1222 COVID-19 vaccine. This chain joins TRBV29-1 and TRBJ2-2; 7 bases match TRBD2. CDR3: CSVELRETTGELFF. The CDR3 DNA reads as TGCAGCGTTGAGTTGCGGGAGACCACCGGGGAGCTGTTTTTT.